These 26 T cell receptor beta chains were sequenced from one sample in a study of T cells in Graves' hyperthyroidism and ophthalmopathy. There were TCR beta CDR3 regions amplified from RNA transcripts. RT-PCR in the first round (using the HTBI primer set) targeted the TCR CDR3. TCRdb processed the multiplex PCR reads anew with MiXCR; each CDR3 protein has one entry. The sample holds roughly 710,000 distinct CDR3 sequences; roughly a third are singletons and the top ten take roughly 31%. The specimen was blood. These TCRs come from a woman aged 40 to 50 with Graves' hyperthyroidism.

Only a few counts were recorded for this clonotype. The rearrangement joins TRBV5-1 to TRBJ2-5; D unresolved. V was shortened by 0 bases and J by 2 bases, with 8 bases between the two germline ends. The CDR3 loop spans 14 amino acids. In germline, CDR1 is SGHRS, CDR2 YFSETQ. DNA of the CDR3: TGCGCCAGCAGCTTGGCCACAGTGCAAGAGACCCAGTACTTC. It codes for CASSLATVQETQYF.

This chain uses TRBV6-6 with TRBJ2-2; 7 bases are shared with TRBD1. CDR1 MNHNY and CDR2 SVGAGI come from the germline V gene (reference sequence). CDR3 size: 16 residues. V dropped 5 bases and J dropped 4; count of bases not matched to a gene: 10. The CDR3 region has the DNA TGTGCCAGCAGTCCCCAGACAGGGCGAGGCACCGGGGAGCTGTTTTTT. Translating it yields CASSPQTGRGTGELFF.

In this sample, this clonotype turned up many times. The chain carries TRBV7-9 and TRBJ1-1; D gene uncertain. Germline CDR1 and CDR2: SEHNR and FQNEAQ (reference sequence). The V and J ends lost 5 bases and 5 bases respectively, with 12 bases between them. This CDR3 comprises 13 residues. CDR3: CASSRRGQTEAFF. The CDR3 DNA sequence: TGTGCCAGCAGCCGACGTGGGCAGACTGAAGCTTTCTTT.

This clonotype was found once. This chain uses TRBV6-6 with TRBJ1-1; unclear D gene. The V and J ends lost 7 bases and 3 bases respectively, with 9 bases between them. The CDR3 runs to 12 residues. Per the germline V gene, CDR1 is MNHNY and CDR2 is SVGAGI (reference sequence). The CDR3 sequence: CASTSEYTEAFF. The CDR3 bases are TGTGCCAGCACCTCTGAGTACACTGAAGCTTTCTTT.

Turning to this clonotype: One base away lies a much larger clone, so this may be a sequencing read error. This sequence joins TRBV7-8 and TRBJ1-3; D may be TRBD1 (6 bases). The V gene lost 5 bases and the J gene lost 3 bases, with 11 bases spanning the gap. CDR3 length: 14 residues. Germline V gives CDR1 SGHVS, CDR2 FQNEAQ. The CDR3 DNA reads TGTGCCAGCAGCCTCAACAGGGTTGGAAACACCATATATTTT. Translating gives CASSLNRVGNTIYF. Using reference TRBV7-8 and TRBJ1-3 for the parts outside the CDR3, the full variable domain is GAGVSQSPRYKVAKRGQDVALRCDPISGHVSLFWYQQALGQGPEFLTYFQNEAQLDKSGLPSDRFFAERPEGSVSTLKIQRTQQEDSAVYLCASSLNRVGNTIYFGEGSWLTVV.

This clonotype was observed many times. The chain joins TRBV11-2 to TRBJ1-2; D not resolved. Germline-derived CDR1 and CDR2 are SGHAT and FQNNGV. This CDR3 comprises 12 residues. The ends were cut back, 4 bases at V and 6 bases at J, with 9 bases in the middle. The CDR3: CASSSLYHGYTF. For the CDR3, the DNA is TGTGCCAGCAGCTCCCTTTACCATGGCTACACCTTC. Supplemented by reference TRBV11-2 and TRBJ1-2, the full variable domain reads EAGVAQSPRYKIIEKRQSVAFWCNPISGHATLYWYQQILGQGPKLLIQFQNNGVVDDSQLPKDRFSAERLKGVDSTLKIQPAKLEDSAVYLCASSSLYHGYTFGSGTRLTVV.

This clonotype showed up just a few times. The rearrangement links TRBV3-1 to TRBJ1-2; TRBD1 is a possible D gene (5 bases). With 3 bases removed from V and 6 bases from J, the gap between germline ends came to 8 bases. Germline loops: CDR1 LGHDT, CDR2 YNNKEL (reference sequence). CDR3 length: 12 amino acids. In DNA form, the CDR3 reads TGTGCCAGCAGCCAGGCAGGGAATGGCTACACCTTC. Protein: CASSQAGNGYTF.

The V and J genes are TRBV9 and TRBJ1-5; D is possibly TRBD1 (6 bases). Germline V gene sequence: CDR1 SGDLS, CDR2 YYNGEE. V dropped 3 bases and J dropped 6 bases, with 16 bases sitting between them. The CDR3 has 15 amino acids. As DNA, the CDR3 is TGTGCCAGCAGCGGGCATCGCGGGGGCAGTCAGCCCCAGCATTTT. This sequence encodes CASSGHRGGSQPQHF.

The rearrangement links TRBV24-1 to TRBJ2-7; D is perhaps TRBD1 (5 bases). V was pared by 4 bases and J by 4 bases, with 10 bases between. Germline V lookup: CDR1 KGHDR, CDR2 SFDVKD. The CDR3 consists of 13 residues. Here the CDR3 reads CATSETAAYEQYF. The CDR3 DNA reads TGTGCCACCAGTGAGACAGCAGCATACGAGCAGTACTTC.

The V and J genes are TRBV6-2 or TRBV6-3 and TRBJ1-5; the D gene is possibly TRBD1 (6 bases). V lost 4 bases to trimming and J lost 0 bases, with 19 bases between them. Per germline, CDR1 MNHEY and CDR2 SVGEGT. This CDR3 spans 18 amino acids. The CDR3, as DNA: TGTGCCAGCAGTTTATCTCCGACAGGCTATTATAGCAATCAGCCCCAGCATTTT. Its translation is CASSLSPTGYYSNQPQHF.

The chain has TRBV20-1 and TRBJ2-7; 11 bases fit TRBD2. Germline V lookup: CDR1 DFQATT, CDR2 SNEGSKA (reference sequence). CDR3 length equals 14 residues. V shed 6 bases and J 4 bases; nucleotides not matched to a gene: 8. This chain's CDR3 is CSAPPGLAAYEQYF. In nucleotides, the CDR3 is TGCAGTGCACCACCGGGACTAGCGGCTTACGAGCAGTACTTC.

The chain combines TRBV6-6 with TRBJ2-7; 11 bases match TRBD2. Germline CDR1 MNHNY, CDR2 SVGAGI (reference sequence). CDR3 length equals 15 residues. Germline trimming cut 7 bases from V and 2 bases from J; bases unmatched to any gene: 7. As DNA, the CDR3 is TGTGCCAGCACGTATAGCGGGGGGGCACCCTACGAGCAGTACTTC. Residues: CASTYSGGAPYEQYF.

The gene calls are TRBV5-1 and TRBJ1-5; a weak D match, TRBD1 (5 bases). Germline lookup yields CDR1 SGHRS and CDR2 YFSETQ. The CDR3 spans 18 residues. V lost 4 bases and J lost 1, with 21 bases in between. Written as DNA, the CDR3 is TGCGCCAGCAGCCAAGAATATTATGGGGACTCGAGCAATCAGCCCCAGCATTTT. Encoded protein: CASSQEYYGDSSNQPQHF.

The chain carries TRBV2 and TRBJ2-7, with D perhaps TRBD1 (6 bases). The germline CDR1 and CDR2 sequences are SNHLY and FYNNEI. CDR3 length: 16 amino acids. V was shortened by 5 bases and J by 3 bases, with 20 bases between the two germline ends. Here the CDR3 DNA reads TGTGCCAGCAGTTACGTGAGGACAGCACTCATCTACGAGCAGTACTTC. Translating gives CASSYVRTALIYEQYF. The entire variable domain, with the rest obtained from reference TRBV2 and TRBJ2-7, is as follows: EPEVTQTPSHQVTQMGQEVILRCVPISNHLYFYWYRQILGQKVEFLVSFYNNEISEKSEIFDDQFSVERPDGSNFTLKIRSTKLEDSAMYFCASSYVRTALIYEQYFGPGTRLTVT.

The chain has TRBV9 and TRBJ1-2; possible D gene TRBD1, 5 bases. Germline CDR1 reads SGDLS; CDR2 reads YYNGEE. The CDR3 loop spans 14 amino acids. V was clipped by 6 bases and J by 3 bases, with 15 bases between them. This chain's CDR3 is CASKLRDGHYGYTF. Written as DNA, the CDR3 is TGTGCCAGCAAGTTACGGGACGGCCACTATGGCTACACCTTC. Looking up the rest from reference TRBV9 and TRBJ1-2 gives the full variable domain: DSGVTQTPKHLITATGQRVTLRCSPRSGDLSVYWYQQSLDQGLQFLIQYYNGEERAKGNILERFSAQQFPDLHSELNLSSLELGDSALYFCASKLRDGHYGYTFGSGTRLTVV.

In regard to this clonotype: A much larger clone differs from this one at a single base, so this may be a read error. The chain employs TRBV7-9 and TRBJ1-4; a possible D gene is TRBD1 (5 bases). V was clipped by 7 bases and J by 5 bases, with 14 bases between them. The CDR3 contains 14 residues. Germline CDR1 is SEHNR and CDR2 is FQNEAQ (reference sequence). The CDR3 is CASIADKGNEKLFF. The CDR3 bases are TGTGCCAGCATCGCGGACAAGGGAAATGAAAAACTGTTTTTT.

This clonotype appeared many times. This chain links TRBV9 with TRBJ1-1; D uncertain. The CDR3 has 13 residues. V gave up 3 bases and J gave up 11 bases, with 17 bases separating them. CDR1 is SGDLS, CDR2 YYNGEE, per germline. The CDR3 spells CASSAVFSSEAFF. CDR3 nucleotide sequence: TGTGCCAGCAGCGCCGTTTTTAGCAGCGAGGCTTTCTTT.

This clonotype was seen at least ten times. The gene calls are TRBV11-2 and TRBJ1-4; possibly TRBD1 for D (5 bases). The V end was cut by 5 bases, the J end by 2 bases, with 15 bases between. Per the germline V gene, CDR1 is SGHAT and CDR2 is FQNNGV. There are 16 residues in the CDR3. Here the CDR3 DNA reads TGTGCCAGCAGCCCTGGGGGGGGAGCGACTAATGAAAAACTGTTTTTT. Amino acids: CASSPGGGATNEKLFF.

In its sample, this clonotype was seen many times. The chain is built from TRBV3-1 and TRBJ1-2; D remains unclear. Germline values: CDR1 LGHDT, CDR2 YNNKEL (reference sequence). The CDR3 is made up of 12 amino acids. Trimming removed 2 bases at V and 4 bases at J, with 5 bases between. CDR3 loop: CASSQIGYGYTF. As DNA, the CDR3 is TGTGCCAGCAGCCAAATAGGCTATGGCTACACCTTC. Combining the CDR3 with reference TRBV3-1 and TRBJ1-2 gives the whole variable domain DTAVSQTPKYLVTQMGNDKSIKCEQNLGHDTMYWYKQDSKKFLKIMFSYNNKELIINETVPNRFSPKSPDKAHLNLHINSLELGDSAVYFCASSQIGYGYTFGSGTRLTVV.

In its sample, this clonotype was seen many times. The chain joins TRBV7-2 to TRBJ2-5; 13 bases fit TRBD2. The ends lost 5 bases at V and 5 bases at J; junction bases unmatched: 5. CDR1 is SGHTA, CDR2 FQGNSA, per germline. This CDR3 spans 15 amino acids. The CDR3 nucleotides read TGTGCCAGCAGCCCTTGGACTAGCGGGGGCGAGACCCAGTACTTC. This sequence encodes CASSPWTSGGETQYF. Looking up the rest from reference TRBV7-2 and TRBJ2-5 gives the full variable domain: GAGVSQSPSNKVTEKGKDVELRCDPISGHTALYWYRQSLGQGLEFLIYFQGNSAPDKSGLPSDRFSAERTGGSVSTLTIQRTQQEDSAVYLCASSPWTSGGETQYFGPGTRLLVL.

The CDR3 reads CASSPPFPDHEQYF. The CDR3 nucleotides are TGTGCCAGCTCGCCTCCTTTCCCCGACCACGAGCAGTACTTC. The rearrangement links TRBV25-1 to TRBJ2-7; D is ambiguous. Germline V CDR1 and CDR2: MGHDK, SYGVNS. Trimming removed 8 bases from V and 5 bases from J, with 19 bases in between. This CDR3 spans 14 amino acids.

The CDR3: CASSRIGGTEAFF. For the CDR3, the DNA is TGTGCCAGCAGCCGTATCGGGGGCACTGAAGCTTTCTTT. This rearrangement joins TRBV14 to TRBJ1-1; D is possibly TRBD1 (5 bases). Trimming left V 4 bases short and J 4 bases short, with 10 bases between. CDR1 and CDR2 (germline): SGHDN, FVKESK. CDR3 length: 13 residues.

This clonotype was detected a few times. The chain employs TRBV12-3 or TRBV12-4 and TRBJ2-7; 13 bases line up with TRBD2. The CDR3 has 15 residues. V lost 5 bases, J lost 3 bases, and 4 bases stayed unmatched. The CDR3 region is CASSRWTSGSYEQYF. The CDR3 bases are TGTGCCAGCAGTCGCTGGACTAGCGGGAGCTACGAGCAGTACTTC.

This clonotype was picked up many times. The chain joins TRBV10-3 to TRBJ1-5, with D tentatively TRBD1 (5 bases). Trimming stripped 3 bases from V and 2 bases from J, with 14 bases between. From germline, CDR1 is ENHRY and CDR2 SYGVKD. CDR3 size: 16 residues. The CDR3 spells CAISEARVTGNQPQHF. The CDR3 DNA sequence: TGTGCCATCAGTGAAGCCAGGGTAACGGGCAATCAGCCCCAGCATTTT.

V and J are TRBV27 and TRBJ2-2; D is tentatively TRBD1 or TRBD2 (5 bases each). V lost 3 bases and J lost 4, with 9 bases in between. This CDR3 is 14 amino acids long. The V gene's germline CDR1 is MNHEY and CDR2 SMNVEV (reference sequence). In DNA, the CDR3 is TGTGCCAGCAGTTTGGGACCAGCCACCGGGGAGCTGTTTTTT. It translates to CASSLGPATGELFF.

This clonotype was observed a few times. The gene calls are TRBV9 and TRBJ2-3, with a tentative D call TRBD2 (6 bases). Germline V gene sequence: CDR1 SGDLS, CDR2 YYNGEE. This CDR3 has 13 residues. V shed 6 bases and J shed 4 bases, with 12 bases lying between them. The CDR3 coding sequence is TGTGCCAGCAAGGGAGGCTCGGCAGATACGCAGTATTTT. Its protein is CASKGGSADTQYF.